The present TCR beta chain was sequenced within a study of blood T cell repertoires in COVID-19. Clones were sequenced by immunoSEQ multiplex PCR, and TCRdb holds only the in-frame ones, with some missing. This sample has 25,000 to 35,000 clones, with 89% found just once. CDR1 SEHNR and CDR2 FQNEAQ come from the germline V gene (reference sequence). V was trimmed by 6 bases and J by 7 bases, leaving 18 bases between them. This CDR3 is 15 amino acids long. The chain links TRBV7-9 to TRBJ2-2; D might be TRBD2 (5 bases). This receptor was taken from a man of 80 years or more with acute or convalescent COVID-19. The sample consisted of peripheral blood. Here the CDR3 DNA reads TGTGCCAGCAGAGAGAGGAATAGCGTGAGCGGGGAGCTGTTTTTT. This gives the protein CASRERNSVSGELFF.